The T cell receptor (beta chain) described here comes from a study of T cell repertoires in cytomegalovirus infection. On the study more broadly: Matching HLA type, along with CMV infection, was indicated by public TCR beta signatures.

As concerns this clonotype: Its antigen is not identified.

Study results and caveats: The ex vivo response was dominated by HLA-C-restricted CMV-specific TCR beta clonotypes. CMV carriers with the relevant HLA were identified by cumulative public TCR beta family frequency.

TCRdb reanalysed the reads using MiXCR and keeps one entry per CDR3 protein. The sample yields roughly 720,000 distinct CDR3 sequences, 35% to 45% seen once. The clonotype comes from a human donor in good health (CMV status not recorded). Some clones in this sample may be carry-over from other donors' samples. Sequencing was performed on PBMCs.

The CDR3 here is CASSQDNVQGERRGYTF. In DNA, the CDR3 is TGTGCCAGCAGCCAAGATAATGTTCAGGGTGAGAGGCGAGGCTACACCTTC. The V gene is TRBV4-2, the J gene TRBJ1-2, with a tentative D call TRBD1 (5 bases). This CDR3 is 17 amino acids long. The germline V gene has CDR1 LGHNA and CDR2 YNFKEQ. Trimming removed 0 bases at V and 8 bases at J, with 22 bases between.